The TCR beta chain under discussion was sequenced for a study of vaccination and CD4 T cells after COVID-19. Study context: At days 161 to 241 and at day 14 post-vaccination, a few convalescent patients were sampled. General observations from the study: Early timepoints after natural infection were not analyzed in these convalescent patients.

Comments on this clonotype: Its antigen is not identified.

The CDR3 sequence is 14 residues long. In germline, CDR1 is MDHEN, CDR2 SYDVKM. V lost 6 bases to trimming and J lost 6 bases; unmatched junction nucleotides: 5. Time point indicated: late sampling 161 to 241 days after vaccination in three convalescent patients. The treatment here: approximately 9-day PBMC culture with coronavirus spike peptide pools or control peptides (ViraFEST assay). ViraFEST used peptide pools to expand antigen-specific T cells and subsequently sequenced their TCRs. Cultured CD4+ T-cell DNA underwent Oncomine TCR Beta short-read sequencing. TCRdb reanalysed the PCR reads using MiXCR and keeps one entry per CDR3 protein. The sample has about 20,000 distinct CDR3 sequences; approximately 38% are singletons.

This clonotype originated in a human donor who had recovered from COVID-19. The sequencing used CD4+ T cells from blood, cultured in vitro, collected about 7 months after SARS-CoV-2 vaccination. The chain links TRBV28 to TRBJ2-2, with 9 bases lining up with TRBD1. In DNA, the CDR3 is TGTGCCAGCAGAGTACAGGGGGCGGCCGGGGAGCTGTTTTTT. Translated, it gives CASRVQGAAGELFF.